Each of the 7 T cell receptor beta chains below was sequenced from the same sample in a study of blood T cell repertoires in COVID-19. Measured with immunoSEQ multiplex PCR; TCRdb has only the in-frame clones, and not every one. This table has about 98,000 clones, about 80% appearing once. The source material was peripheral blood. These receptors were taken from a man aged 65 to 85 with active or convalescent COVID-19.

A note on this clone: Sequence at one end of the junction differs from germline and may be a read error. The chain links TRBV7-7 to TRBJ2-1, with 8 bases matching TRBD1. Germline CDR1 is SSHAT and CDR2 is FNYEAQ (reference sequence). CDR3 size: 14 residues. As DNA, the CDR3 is TGTGCTAGCAGCTTAGGGACAGGATACAATGAGCAGTTCTTC. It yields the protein CASSLGTGYNEQFF.

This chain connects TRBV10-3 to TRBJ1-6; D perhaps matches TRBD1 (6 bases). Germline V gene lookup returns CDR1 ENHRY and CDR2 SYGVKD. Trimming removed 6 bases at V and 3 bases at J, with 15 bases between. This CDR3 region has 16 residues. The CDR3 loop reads CAISPQGNGYNSPLHF. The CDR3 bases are TGTGCCATCAGCCCGCAGGGGAACGGCTATAATTCACCCCTCCACTTT.

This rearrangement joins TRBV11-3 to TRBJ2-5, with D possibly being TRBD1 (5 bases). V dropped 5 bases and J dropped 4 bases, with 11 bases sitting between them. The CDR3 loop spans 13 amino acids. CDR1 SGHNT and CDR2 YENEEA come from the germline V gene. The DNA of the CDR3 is TGTGCCAGCAGCCCCCGCCAGGGAGAGACCCAGTACTTC. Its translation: CASSPRQGETQYF.

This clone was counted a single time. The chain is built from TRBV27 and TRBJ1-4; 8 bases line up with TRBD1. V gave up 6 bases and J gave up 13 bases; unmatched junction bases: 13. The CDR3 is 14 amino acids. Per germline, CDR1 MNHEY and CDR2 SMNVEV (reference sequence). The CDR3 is CASRPSGGRGGLFF. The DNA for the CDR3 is TGTGCCAGCAGACCCTCAGGGGGCAGGGGAGGACTGTTTTTT.

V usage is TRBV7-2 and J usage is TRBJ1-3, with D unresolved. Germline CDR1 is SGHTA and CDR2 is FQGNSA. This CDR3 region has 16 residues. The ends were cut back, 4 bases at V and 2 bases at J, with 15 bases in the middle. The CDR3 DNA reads TGTGCCAGCAGCTCAGGTCCCATGAGGGCTGGAAACACCATATATTTT. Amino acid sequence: CASSSGPMRAGNTIYF. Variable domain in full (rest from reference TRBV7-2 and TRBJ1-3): GAGVSQSPSNKVTEKGKDVELRCDPISGHTALYWYRQSLGQGLEFLIYFQGNSAPDKSGLPSDRFSAERTGGSVSTLTIQRTQQEDSAVYLCASSSGPMRAGNTIYFGEGSWLTVV.

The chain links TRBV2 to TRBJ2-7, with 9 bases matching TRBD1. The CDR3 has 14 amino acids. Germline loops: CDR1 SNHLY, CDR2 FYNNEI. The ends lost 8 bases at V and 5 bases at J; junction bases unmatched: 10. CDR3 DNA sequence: TGTGCCAGCTCCAGGGACAGGGCCTGGAACGAGCAGTACTTC. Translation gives CASSRDRAWNEQYF.

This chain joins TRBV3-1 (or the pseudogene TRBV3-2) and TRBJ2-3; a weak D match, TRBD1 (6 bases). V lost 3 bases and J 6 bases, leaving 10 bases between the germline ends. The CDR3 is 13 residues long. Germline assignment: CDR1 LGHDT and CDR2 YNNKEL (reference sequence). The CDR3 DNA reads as TGTGCCAGCAGCCATGGAGACAGGGATACGCAGTATTTT. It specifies CASSHGDRDTQYF.